This TCR beta chain originates from a study of OX40 agonist ivuxolimab in advanced cancers. Background on the whole study: Ivuxolimab, which targeted the costimulatory receptor OX40 (CD134), was an agonistic, fully human IgG2 monoclonal antibody. Among the approximately 50 dose-escalation patients, about 20 had hepatocellular carcinoma, around 15 melanoma, 9 renal cell carcinoma and 9 head and neck cancer. The paper describes the monotherapy dose-escalation part (N of about 55 patients) of the phase I trial of ivuxolimab. In the dose-escalation cohort, 75% to 90% of patients were male, and the mean age was 60 years with a range of roughly 20 to 85. The purpose of peripheral TCRbeta sequencing was to test whether ivuxolimab changed TCR sequence diversity and led to clonal T-cell expansion. Intravenous ivuxolimab was administered to patients every 2 weeks at six dose levels: 0.01, 0.1, 0.3, 1.5, 3 and 10 mg/kg. Patients were allowed to have had prior anti-PD-1, anti-PD-L1 or anti-CTLA-4 therapy, and approximately 39% of the dose-escalation patients had been treated with checkpoint inhibitors. Partial responses occurred in three dose-escalation patients: two with cutaneous melanoma and one with hepatocellular carcinoma. The investigation overall reported the following: The antigen specificity of the clonally expanded peripheral T cells was not determined. At doses of 0.1 to 3.0 mg/kg, clonal expansion of both CD4+ and CD8+ blood T cells was observed from baseline to week 6. Partial responders in the 0.1-3.0 mg/kg groups had among the lowest normalized peripheral clonal expansion, especially among CD8+ T cells. After ivuxolimab, CD8+ T cells had more expanded clones than CD4+ T cells on average. Low levels of normalized T-cell clonal expansion were also seen in some patients who did not respond.

Including the terminal cysteine and phenylalanine, the CDR3 comprises 12 residues. The entry retains the CDR3 DNA only, 36 bases that are in frame from base 1. CDR1 and CDR2 (SGHVS, FQNEAQ) derive from the germline V gene. The germline V end is reduced by 5 bases and the J end by 11 bases; junction bases left unmatched: 5. Patients with autoimmune disease history or receiving systemic immunosuppression were excluded from the trial. Peripheral blood for TCR sequencing was collected from all dose cohorts at baseline, on cycle 4 day 1, and on cycle 7 day 1. Samples were obtained from an open-label, multicenter, first-in-human phase I dose-escalation trial of ivuxolimab. Adults with locally advanced or metastatic head and neck squamous cell, hepatocellular, melanoma or renal cell carcinoma were enrolled in the trial. CD4+ and CD8+ T cells were sorted separately from peripheral blood before TCR sequencing.

About this clone itself: Its antigen has not been determined. Qualities for individual bases were not recorded, and no much larger clone is one base off.

Genomic DNA was extracted from sorted cells for sequencing of the TCRbeta CDR3 region. The immunoSEQ Assay was used for sequencing of TCRbeta CDR3 regions. This is the immuneACCESS table as TCRdb keeps it, with only in-frame sequences that have V and J called. A part of the clones is gone; compared with another copy, unresolved V genes explain less than half, and the rest is unexplained. For this sample the table gives more than 80,000 clones, of which 91% were detected only once. Together, the top ten hold approximately 0.32% of the sample. The TCR sequence derives from an adult with an advanced solid tumor such as melanoma, head and neck, liver or kidney cancer. The chain couples TRBV7-8 to TRBJ2-3, with TRBD1 matching 9 junction bases. Specimen: CD4+ or CD8+ T cells sorted from blood, collected in a trial of the OX40 agonist ivuxolimab. In nucleotide form, the sequence is TGTGCCAGCAGCGGAGGACAGGGGATGCAGTATTTT. The translation is CASSGGQGMQYF.